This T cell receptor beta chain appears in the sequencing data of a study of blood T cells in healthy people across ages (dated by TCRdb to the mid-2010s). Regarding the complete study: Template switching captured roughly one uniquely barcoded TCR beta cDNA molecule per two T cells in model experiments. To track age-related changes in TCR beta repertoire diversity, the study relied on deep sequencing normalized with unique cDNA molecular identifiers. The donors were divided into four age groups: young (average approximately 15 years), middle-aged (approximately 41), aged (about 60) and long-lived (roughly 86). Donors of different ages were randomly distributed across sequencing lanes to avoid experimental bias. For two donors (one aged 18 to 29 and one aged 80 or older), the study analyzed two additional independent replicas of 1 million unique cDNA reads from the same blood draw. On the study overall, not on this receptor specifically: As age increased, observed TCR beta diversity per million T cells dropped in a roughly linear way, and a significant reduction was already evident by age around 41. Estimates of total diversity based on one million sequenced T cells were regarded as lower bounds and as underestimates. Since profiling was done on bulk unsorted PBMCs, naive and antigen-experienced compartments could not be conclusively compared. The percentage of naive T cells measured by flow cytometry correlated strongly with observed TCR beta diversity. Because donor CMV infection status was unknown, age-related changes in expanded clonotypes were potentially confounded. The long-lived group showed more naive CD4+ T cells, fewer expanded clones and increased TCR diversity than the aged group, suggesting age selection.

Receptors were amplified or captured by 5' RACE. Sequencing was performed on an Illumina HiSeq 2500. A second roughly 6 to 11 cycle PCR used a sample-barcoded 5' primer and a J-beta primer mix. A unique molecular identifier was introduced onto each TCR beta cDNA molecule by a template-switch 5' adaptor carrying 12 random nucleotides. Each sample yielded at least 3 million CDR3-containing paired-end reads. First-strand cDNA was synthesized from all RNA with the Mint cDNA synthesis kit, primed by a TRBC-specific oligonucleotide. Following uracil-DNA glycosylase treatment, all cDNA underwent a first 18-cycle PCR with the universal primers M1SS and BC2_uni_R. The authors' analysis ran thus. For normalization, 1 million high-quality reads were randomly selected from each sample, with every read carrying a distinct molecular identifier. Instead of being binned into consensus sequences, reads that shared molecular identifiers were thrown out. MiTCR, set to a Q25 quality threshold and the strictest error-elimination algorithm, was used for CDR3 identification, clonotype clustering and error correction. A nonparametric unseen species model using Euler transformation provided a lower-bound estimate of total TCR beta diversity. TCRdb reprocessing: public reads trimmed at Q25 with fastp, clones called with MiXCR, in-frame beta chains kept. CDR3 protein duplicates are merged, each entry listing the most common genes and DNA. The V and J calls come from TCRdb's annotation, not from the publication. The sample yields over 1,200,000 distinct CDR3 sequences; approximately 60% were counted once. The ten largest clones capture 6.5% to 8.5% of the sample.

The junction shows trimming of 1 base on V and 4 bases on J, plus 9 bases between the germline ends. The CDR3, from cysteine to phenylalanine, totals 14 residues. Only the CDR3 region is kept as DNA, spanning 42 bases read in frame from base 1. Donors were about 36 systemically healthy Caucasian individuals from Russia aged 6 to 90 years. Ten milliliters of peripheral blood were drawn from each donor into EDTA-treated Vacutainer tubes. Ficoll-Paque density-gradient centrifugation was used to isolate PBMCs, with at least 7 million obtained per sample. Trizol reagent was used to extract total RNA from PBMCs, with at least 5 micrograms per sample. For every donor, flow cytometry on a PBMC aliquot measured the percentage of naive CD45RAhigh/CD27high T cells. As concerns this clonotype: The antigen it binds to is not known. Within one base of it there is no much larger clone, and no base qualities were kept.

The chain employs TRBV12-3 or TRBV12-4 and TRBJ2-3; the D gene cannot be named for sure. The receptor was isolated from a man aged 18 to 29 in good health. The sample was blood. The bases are TGTGCCAGCAGTTTAGTTGCTTGGTCAGATACGCAGTATTTT. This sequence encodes CASSLVAWSDTQYF.